The 10 T cell receptor beta chains below come from one sample, sequenced in a study of T-cell reconstitution after alpha-beta-depleted transplantation in children (TCRdb year 2016). The protocol used for the library was PCR. The run used an Illumina HiSeq 2500. TCR libraries were prepared with molecular barcoding, using unique molecular identifiers to normalize TCRbeta repertoire quantification. TCRdb handled the public reads itself, with Q25 trimming in fastp and clone calling in MiXCR, and kept productive beta chains. Rows matching on CDR3 protein sequence are summarized as one entry with the most common DNA and genes. For this sample there are around 370,000 distinct CDR3 sequences; about 9.4% appear just once. Approximately 2.3% of the sample comes from the top ten. Here the sequenced sample was PBMCs from the stem cell graft donor, taken from the stem cell graft. The receptors stem from a human donor who donated a stem cell graft to a child with acute lymphoblastic leukemia.

The J gene is TRBJ2-1, the V gene TRBV4-1; D unclear. The CDR3 has 17 residues. V was clipped by 1 base and J by 5 bases, with 18 bases between them. The germline V gene has CDR1 MGHRA and CDR2 YSYEKL. As DNA, the CDR3 is TGCGCCAGCAGCCAAGGGTCGTGGCTAGTATCCGACAATGAGCAGTTCTTC. Translating it yields CASSQGSWLVSDNEQFF.

V usage is TRBV4-2 and J usage is TRBJ2-7, with TRBD2 matching 10 bases. Germline CDR1 reads LGHNA; CDR2 reads YNFKEQ. V shed 4 bases and J 5 bases; nucleotides not matched to a gene: 5. The CDR3 sequence is 14 residues long. CDR3 in amino acids: CASSPGTSDDEQYF. The CDR3 nucleotides read TGTGCCAGCAGCCCGGGGACTAGCGACGACGAGCAGTACTTC.

This clonotype has a count of ten or more. The chain links TRBV2 to TRBJ2-3; D is uncertain. V was shortened by 7 bases and J by 6 bases, with 14 bases between the two germline ends. The CDR3 extends over 13 amino acids. The germline CDR1 and CDR2 sequences are SNHLY and FYNNEI. DNA of the CDR3: TGTGCCAGCACCTCCCAGCCCGGGGATACGCAGTATTTT. It yields the protein CASTSQPGDTQYF. Drawing the rest from reference TRBV2 and TRBJ2-3, the complete variable domain is EPEVTQTPSHQVTQMGQEVILRCVPISNHLYFYWYRQILGQKVEFLVSFYNNEISEKSEIFDDQFSVERPDGSNFTLKIRSTKLEDSAMYFCASTSQPGDTQYFGPGTRLTVL.

This clonotype was observed many times. The rearrangement links TRBV20-1 to TRBJ2-1; D gene ambiguous. This CDR3 has 13 residues. V was shortened by 6 bases and J by 5 bases, with 14 bases between the two germline ends. Germline V gives CDR1 DFQATT, CDR2 SNEGSKA (reference sequence). CDR3 DNA sequence: TGCAGTGCCGGACGGACGGCTAACAATGAGCAGTTCTTC. Translated: CSAGRTANNEQFF.

This clonotype has a handful of counts. The chain employs TRBV7-9 and TRBJ2-5; 10 bases match TRBD2. J was trimmed by 4 bases and V by 5 bases; bases with no gene match: 10. There are 16 residues in the CDR3. Germline V gene sequence: CDR1 SEHNR, CDR2 FQNEAQ (reference sequence). Here the CDR3 reads CASSETGTSVRETQYF. Here the CDR3 DNA reads TGTGCCAGCAGCGAAACCGGGACTAGCGTGAGAGAGACCCAGTACTTC.

There are a few counts of this clonotype. This chain joins TRBV19 and TRBJ1-5; 12 positions match TRBD1. Losses at the gene ends were 10 bases for V and 3 bases for J; bases not matched to a gene: 7. Germline CDR1 reads LNHDA; CDR2 reads SQIVND (reference sequence). There are 15 residues in the CDR3. CDR3 amino acids: CATTGTGGVNQPQHF. The CDR3 nucleotides read TGTGCCACCACCGGGACAGGGGGCGTCAATCAGCCCCAGCATTTT. The full variable domain, completed using reference TRBV19 and TRBJ1-5, is DGGITQSPKYLFRKEGQNVTLSCEQNLNHDAMYWYRQDPGQGLRLIYYSQIVNDFQKGDIAEGYSVSREKKESFPLTVTSAQKNPTAFYLCATTGTGGVNQPQHFGDGTRLSIL.

This clonotype was found many times. The chain couples TRBV5-5 to TRBJ2-3; TRBD1 is a possible D gene (5 bases). Germline V gene data show CDR1 as SGHKS and CDR2 as YYEKEE (reference sequence). Trimming took 2 bases from V and 2 from J, leaving 12 bases between them. The CDR3 consists of 15 residues. CDR3 amino acids: CASSFEQEITDTQYF. The CDR3 nucleotides are TGTGCCAGCAGCTTCGAACAGGAGATCACAGATACGCAGTATTTT.

The chain carries TRBV4-3 and TRBJ2-3, with D possibly TRBD2 on 7 matching bases. CDR3 length: 20 residues. The germline V and J ends were trimmed by 4 bases and 2 bases, with 28 bases remaining between them. In germline, CDR1 is LGHNA, CDR2 YSLEER. Here the CDR3 DNA reads TGCGCCAGCAGCCCTAGATCTGGGGACATCAAGGGAGGGGCCACAGATACGCAGTATTTT. This encodes CASSPRSGDIKGGATDTQYF.

The CDR3 DNA reads as TGTGCCAGCAGCTTAGTAGGGGGACTAGCCCACACAGATACGCAGTATTTT. This encodes CASSLVGGLAHTDTQYF. The V gene is TRBV7-9, the J gene TRBJ2-3, with 9 nucleotides matching TRBD2. Germline V gives CDR1 SEHNR, CDR2 FQNEAQ (reference sequence). The CDR3 sequence is 17 residues long. Germline trimming cut 1 base from V and 2 bases from J; bases unmatched to any gene: 7.

This clonotype occurred many times. The chain uses TRBV5-1 and TRBJ2-3; D is unclear. Germline CDR1 reads SGHRS; CDR2 reads YFSETQ. V lost 2 bases to trimming and J lost 0 bases, with 4 bases between them. The CDR3 has 13 amino acids. This chain's CDR3 is CASSFSSTDTQYF. The CDR3 DNA follows: TGCGCCAGCAGCTTCTCTAGCACAGATACGCAGTATTTT.